A single sample gave rise to the 29 T cell receptor beta chains below, sequenced in a study of graft-versus-host responses after intestinal transplantation. Their antigens are not known. Clones were sequenced by immunoSEQ multiplex PCR, and TCRdb holds only the in-frame ones, with some missing. The sample lists about 110,000 clones; just over 90% were seen once. Material: unstimulated CD8+ T cells sorted from spleen or lymph node cells, obtained before intestinal transplant. Source of these receptors: a human donor who received an intestinal transplant.

CDR3 bases: TGTGCCAGTAGTATAGGGGACAACCAAGAGACCCAGTACTTC. Encoded protein: CASSIGDNQETQYF. The V call is TRBV19, the J call TRBJ2-5; D is perhaps TRBD1 (6 bases). Trimming removed 1 base from V and 0 bases from J, with 6 bases in between. This CDR3 has 14 amino acids. The germline gives CDR1 LNHDA, CDR2 SQIVND (reference sequence).

V gene TRBV19 combines with J gene TRBJ2-1, with a possible D match to TRBD2 (5 bases). Germline CDR1 is LNHDA and CDR2 is SQIVND (reference sequence). Trimming took 7 bases from V and 0 from J, leaving 7 bases between them. The CDR3 spans 13 residues. CDR3 bases: TGTGCCAGTAACGAGGGCTCCTACAATGAGCAGTTCTTC. This sequence encodes CASNEGSYNEQFF.

There are a few counts of this clone. The chain combines TRBV14 with TRBJ1-2; D remains ambiguous. Germline V gene sequence: CDR1 SGHDN, CDR2 FVKESK. The CDR3 is made up of 12 amino acids. The V end lost 3 bases, the J end lost 11 bases, and 13 bases lay between the germline ends. DNA for the CDR3: TGTGCCAGCAGCCATTCAAGGACTACATACACCTTC. Residues: CASSHSRTTYTF.

The rearrangement uses TRBV13 and TRBJ2-7, with 8 bases lining up with TRBD1. The J segment lost 4 bases and the V segment lost 6 bases, leaving 5 bases of the junction unmatched. The CDR3 spans 13 residues. Germline CDR1 reads PRHDT; CDR2 reads FYEKMQ (reference sequence). CDR3 DNA sequence: TGTGCCAGCAGGCGACAGGGGTCGTACGAGCAGTACTTC. It yields the protein CASRRQGSYEQYF.

The rearrangement links TRBV14 to TRBJ1-1; D remains unclear. V was cut by 1 base and J by 5 bases, with 14 bases left in between. The germline V gene has CDR1 SGHDN and CDR2 FVKESK. The CDR3 sequence is 15 residues long. CDR3 nucleotide sequence: TGTGCCAGCAGCCAAGGAAGAAGGGTTTGGACTGAAGCTTTCTTT. Amino acids: CASSQGRRVWTEAFF.

The CDR3 DNA reads TGTGCCGTCGGGACAGGTGACCCGGGGACTGAAGCTTTCTTT. Its protein product is CAVGTGDPGTEAFF. The rearrangement joins TRBV27 to TRBJ1-1, with TRBD1 matching 8 bases. Germline CDR1 MNHEY, CDR2 SMNVEV (reference sequence). The CDR3 has 14 residues. Losses at the gene ends were 11 bases for V and 5 bases for J; bases not matched to a gene: 13.

The chain employs TRBV19 and TRBJ2-1, with 13 bases that match TRBD2. Trimming removed 7 bases from V and 6 bases from J; junction bases left unmatched: 6. The CDR3 extends over 15 amino acids. Germline CDR1 is LNHDA and CDR2 is SQIVND (reference sequence). Here the CDR3 reads CASTPTSGGRNEQFF. The DNA for the CDR3 is TGTGCCAGTACCCCGACTAGCGGGGGGCGCAATGAGCAGTTCTTC.

The chain recombines TRBV7-9 with TRBJ2-7; 11 nucleotides match TRBD1. In germline, CDR1 is SEHNR, CDR2 FQNEAQ (reference sequence). Trimming cost V 3 bases and J 6 bases; bases outside gene matches: 7. CDR3 length: 15 residues. The CDR3 loop is CASSLGWDRGTEQYF. DNA for the CDR3: TGTGCCAGCAGCTTGGGATGGGACAGGGGGACCGAGCAGTACTTC. The variable domain in full, completed from reference TRBV7-9 and TRBJ2-7, reads DTGVSQNPRHKITKRGQNVTFRCDPISEHNRLYWYRQTLGQGPEFLTYFQNEAQLEKSRLLSDRFSAERPKGSFSTLEIQRTEQGDSAMYLCASSLGWDRGTEQYFGPGTRLTVT.

The chain has TRBV19 and TRBJ1-1; weak D call: TRBD1 (5 bases). The germline V gene encodes CDR1 LNHDA and CDR2 SQIVND (reference sequence). Trimming left V 5 bases short and J 7 bases short, with 11 bases between. The CDR3 has 12 residues. CDR3 in amino acids: CASSPPGGEAFF. The DNA for the CDR3 is TGTGCCAGTAGTCCCCCGGGGGGTGAAGCTTTCTTT. Supplemented by reference TRBV19 and TRBJ1-1, the full variable domain reads DGGITQSPKYLFRKEGQNVTLSCEQNLNHDAMYWYRQDPGQGLRLIYYSQIVNDFQKGDIAEGYSVSREKKESFPLTVTSAQKNPTAFYLCASSPPGGEAFFGQGTRLTVV.

The chain recombines TRBV2 with TRBJ1-1, with 7 bases matching TRBD1. This CDR3 comprises 16 residues. In germline, CDR1 is SNHLY, CDR2 FYNNEI. The DNA for the CDR3 is TGTGCTAGACCCCGGCCCGGGACAGACTTGAACACTGAAGCTTTCTTT. It yields the protein CARPRPGTDLNTEAFF. Complete variable domain (other parts from reference TRBV2 and TRBJ1-1): EPEVTQTPSHQVTQMGQEVILRCVPISNHLYFYWYRQILGQKVEFLVSFYNNEISEKSEIFDDQFSVERPDGSNFTLKIRSTKLEDSAMYFCARPRPGTDLNTEAFFGQGTRLTVV.

The chain joins TRBV19 to TRBJ1-1; no clear D. The CDR3 length is 13 residues. V was shortened by 6 bases and J by 1 base, with 9 bases between the two germline ends. Germline values: CDR1 LNHDA, CDR2 SQIVND (reference sequence). The chain's CDR3 is CASSLPPNTEAFF. The CDR3 DNA follows: TGTGCCAGTAGCCTCCCACCGAACACTGAAGCTTTCTTT. The full variable domain, in which reference TRBV19 and TRBJ1-1 provide the parts outside the CDR3, is DGGITQSPKYLFRKEGQNVTLSCEQNLNHDAMYWYRQDPGQGLRLIYYSQIVNDFQKGDIAEGYSVSREKKESFPLTVTSAQKNPTAFYLCASSLPPNTEAFFGQGTRLTVV.

The J gene is TRBJ2-7, the V gene TRBV21-1; the table's D gene call, TRBD2, was not cross checked with the DNA. TRBV21-1 has pseudogene status. CDR3 length: 13 residues. The CDR3 DNA is TGTGCCAGCAGCAAAGCCGAGACTTACGAGCAGTACTTC. Translating gives CASSKAETYEQYF.

The chain joins TRBV27 to TRBJ2-7; D might be TRBD1 (5 bases). V shed 0 bases and J shed 5 bases, with 17 bases lying between them. CDR3 length equals 16 residues. Germline V gene lookup returns CDR1 MNHEY and CDR2 SMNVEV (reference sequence). The CDR3 bases are TGTGCCAGCAGTTTATCCCCAGGGTACTTCCAGGACGAGCAGTACTTC. Translating gives CASSLSPGYFQDEQYF.

This chain uses TRBV19 with TRBJ2-1; the match to TRBD2 covers 7 bases. V trimming: 4 bases; J trimming: 8 bases; junction bases outside the gene matches: 5. This CDR3 comprises 13 residues. The germline V gene has CDR1 LNHDA and CDR2 SQIVND (reference sequence). CDR3 protein: CASSKSGTDEQFF. The CDR3 region has the DNA TGTGCCAGTAGTAAAAGCGGGACCGATGAGCAGTTCTTC.

The chain joins TRBV29-1 to TRBJ1-2, with D maybe TRBD1 (5 bases). This CDR3 is 13 amino acids long. Per germline, CDR1 SQVTM and CDR2 ANQGSEA. Trimming shortened V by 2 bases and J by 4 bases, and 11 bases separated the two germline ends. The CDR3 coding sequence is TGCAGCGTTGAATCGACAGACTTCTATGGCTACACCTTC. Translated: CSVESTDFYGYTF.

The CDR3 DNA reads as TGCGCCAGCAGCTTGGGCTTGAACACTGAAGCTTTCTTT. It codes for CASSLGLNTEAFF. V gene TRBV5-1 combines with J gene TRBJ1-1; D gene unclear. V was clipped by 0 bases and J by 0 bases, with 3 bases between them. CDR1 and CDR2 (germline): SGHRS, YFSETQ. The CDR3 spans 13 residues. Full variable domain (rest looked up from reference TRBV5-1 and TRBJ1-1): KAGVTQTPRYLIKTRGQQVTLSCSPISGHRSVSWYQQTPGQGLQFLFEYFSETQRNKGNFPGRFSGRQFSNSRSEMNVSTLELGDSALYLCASSLGLNTEAFFGQGTRLTVV.

This clone was seen only once. CDR3 residues: CASSHRLQGGWYNEQFF. In nucleotides, the CDR3 is TGTGCCAGCAGCCATAGATTACAGGGGGGCTGGTACAATGAGCAGTTCTTC. V gene TRBV13 combines with J gene TRBJ2-1, with 8 bases identical to TRBD1. Germline CDR1 and CDR2: PRHDT and FYEKMQ (reference sequence). The CDR3 length is 17 residues. The trim removed 5 bases at V and 4 bases at J, leaving 13 bases unmatched.

Of note for this clone: At one of its ends the junction is not consistent with the germline gene, which may arise from a read error. This chain joins TRBV7-7 and TRBJ2-1, with D unresolved. The CDR3 runs to 16 residues. CDR1 and CDR2 from the germline V gene are SSHAT and FNYEAQ (reference sequence). As DNA, the CDR3 is TGTGCTAGCAGCTTAGCTGTGACCCCTTCAGAGAATGAGCAGTTCTTC. It encodes CASSLAVTPSENEQFF.

This clone was recorded only once. The chain couples TRBV4-1 to TRBJ1-4; D is unresolved. The CDR3 loop spans 15 amino acids. CDR1 and CDR2 (germline): MGHRA, YSYEKL. V lost 0 bases and J lost 0, with 5 bases in between. The CDR3 nucleotides read TGCGCCAGCAGCCAAGAGGCCGCAACTAATGAAAAACTGTTTTTT. It is translated as CASSQEAATNEKLFF.

V gene TRBV30 combines with J gene TRBJ1-2; D call uncertain. Per germline, CDR1 GTSNPN and CDR2 SVGIG (reference sequence). The CDR3 runs to 10 residues. V lost 7 bases and J 8 bases, leaving 11 bases between the germline ends. As DNA, the CDR3 is TGTGCCTTTGCCGAACGGGGCTACACCTTC. Encoded protein: CAFAERGYTF.

The chain joins TRBV5-5 to TRBJ2-5; D is undetermined. The better agreement between TRBJ2-7 and the DNA end casts doubt on the J call. Germline CDR1 is SGHKS and CDR2 is YYEKEE (reference sequence). The CDR3 extends over 14 amino acids. The CDR3 spells CASSLETSSYEQYF. CDR3 DNA: TGTGCCAGCAGCTTGGAGACGAGCTCCTACGAGCAGTACTTC.

This clone was counted a single time. J is TRBJ2-2 and V is TRBV7-2; D gene unclear. This CDR3 spans 13 amino acids. CDR1 is SGHTA, CDR2 FQGNSA, per germline. The V end lost 1 base, the J end lost 7 bases, and 7 bases lay between the germline ends. The CDR3 protein is CASSLVLGGELFF. CDR3 bases: TGTGCCAGCAGCTTAGTTCTTGGCGGGGAGCTGTTTTTT.

The J gene is TRBJ1-2, the V gene TRBV29-1; tentatively, D is TRBD1 (5 bases). Trimming cost V 4 bases and J 4 bases, with 10 bases left between them. Germline assignment: CDR1 SQVTM and CDR2 ANQGSEA. CDR3 length: 12 amino acids. The CDR3 here is CSVVGALYGYTF. The CDR3 region has the DNA TGCAGCGTTGTAGGGGCTCTCTATGGCTACACCTTC.

V gene TRBV29-1 combines with J gene TRBJ2-5, with D possibly TRBD2 on 5 matching bases. Trimming cost V 6 bases and J 2 bases, with 13 bases left between them. CDR1 and CDR2 from the germline V gene are SQVTM and ANQGSEA. CDR3 length equals 13 residues. CDR3 amino acids: CSVPGRGQETQYF. CDR3 nucleotide sequence: TGCAGCGTCCCTGGACGGGGTCAAGAGACCCAGTACTTC.

The rearrangement uses TRBV30 and TRBJ1-3; D call uncertain. V lost 0 bases and J lost 7, with 10 bases in between. The CDR3 is made up of 13 amino acids. Per germline, CDR1 GTSNPN and CDR2 SVGIG (reference sequence). CDR3 nucleotides: TGTGCCTGGAGTGTAGCGTCGGTGAACACCATATATTTT. Translated: CAWSVASVNTIYF.

V and J are TRBV10-3 and TRBJ2-7; 9 bases are a match to TRBD1. V shed 0 bases and J 3 bases; nucleotides not matched to a gene: 0. This CDR3 is 14 amino acids long. Per germline, CDR1 ENHRY and CDR2 SYGVKD. The CDR3, as DNA: TGTGCCATCAGTGAGTCGGGACAGGGCTACGAGCAGTACTTC. Protein sequence: CAISESGQGYEQYF.

The rearrangement joins TRBV7-9 to TRBJ2-3, with no clear D. Per germline, CDR1 SEHNR and CDR2 FQNEAQ (reference sequence). The CDR3 consists of 12 residues. The germline V and J ends were trimmed by 1 base and 6 bases, with 5 bases remaining between them. In DNA, the CDR3 is TGTGCCAGCAGCTTAGTCTGGGATACGCAGTATTTT. It specifies CASSLVWDTQYF.

This clone was seen a handful of times. The V call is TRBV19, the J call TRBJ2-7, with 8 positions matching TRBD2. V was clipped by 5 bases and J by 4 bases; unmatched bases: 7. Germline V gene lookup returns CDR1 LNHDA and CDR2 SQIVND (reference sequence). The CDR3 totals 14 residues. In nucleotides, the CDR3 is TGTGCCAGTAGTGTAGCGGGACCCGATTACGAGCAGTACTTC. Translation: CASSVAGPDYEQYF.

The rearrangement joins TRBV2 to TRBJ2-2; D gene ambiguous. CDR1 SNHLY and CDR2 FYNNEI come from the germline V gene. The germline V and J ends were trimmed by 8 bases and 0 bases, with 13 bases remaining between them. CDR3 length: 15 amino acids. The CDR3 is CASEEGRTNTGELFF. CDR3 bases: TGTGCCAGCGAGGAAGGCAGGACGAACACCGGGGAGCTGTTTTTT.